This section outlines one T cell receptor (beta chain) sequence together with its context. Its specificity is unknown. This CDR3 is built from 14 residues. The V gene lost 2 bases and the J gene lost 1 base, with 8 bases spanning the gap. CDR1 and CDR2 from the germline V gene are SGHVS and FNYEAQ. This sample was taken from a study of Ad26.COV2.S vaccination and SARS-CoV-2 variants. The overall study: Trial arm assignment for the donor was COV1001 Ad26.COV2.S.

Study-wide findings and caveats: Vaccinated individuals (as opposed to placebo recipients) had higher spike-specific TCR breadth.

This table comes from immunoSEQ multiplex PCR, and its TCRdb copy is limited to in-frame clones, with some not included. The table has hundreds of thousands of clones, roughly nine tenths seen once. The treatment: around 19 received Ad26.COV2.S at low or high dose, single or two shots; roughly 5 received placebo; per-sample allocation not given. Samples were taken on day 63 after the first vaccine or placebo injection. The starting material was peripheral blood, obtained in a trial of Ad26.COV2.S vaccine versus placebo. This sequence originates from a person between 18 and 60 years old who received the Ad26.COV2.S COVID-19 vaccine or a placebo. V is TRBV7-6 and J is TRBJ2-5; D may be TRBD1 or TRBD2 (5 bases each). In DNA, the CDR3 is TGTGCCAGCAGCTTACTCGGGACCCAAGAGACCCAGTACTTC. Translation gives CASSLLGTQETQYF.